Described below is a single T cell receptor beta chain sequence and its context. In TCRdb, the 5' RACE reads were re-called with MiXCR into one record per CDR3 protein. This table has about 92,000 distinct CDR3 sequences, less than 15% appearing once. Specified time point: sample taken at primary tumor resection. Whole RNA came from tumor, nontumor lung or frozen PBMC and was sequenced without being sorted. Samples were donated by 72 untreated early-stage non-small cell lung cancer patients. The data derive from a study of spatial heterogeneity in lung cancer. The receptor's source is a male donor with early-stage non-small cell lung cancer. The material was PBMCs, obtained at surgery.

Written as DNA, the CDR3 is TGTGCCAGCAGCAAAAGCGGGGGCCCCTACAATGAGCAGTTCTTC. It codes for CASSKSGGPYNEQFF. The chain uses TRBV12-3 or TRBV12-4 and TRBJ2-1, with TRBD2 matching over 8 bases. The CDR3 runs 15 residues. After removal of 6 bases from V and 2 bases from J, the junction contained 6 bases not matched to a gene.